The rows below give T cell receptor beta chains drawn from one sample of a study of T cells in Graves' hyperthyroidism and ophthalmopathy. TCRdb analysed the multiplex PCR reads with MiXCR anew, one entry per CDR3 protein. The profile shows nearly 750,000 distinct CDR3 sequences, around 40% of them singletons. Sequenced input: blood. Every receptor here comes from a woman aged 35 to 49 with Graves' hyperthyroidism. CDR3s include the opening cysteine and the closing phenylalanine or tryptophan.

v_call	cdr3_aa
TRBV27	CASSFGQADVLTF
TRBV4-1	CASSQEYREETQYF
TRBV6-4	CASSSSLGDTEAFF
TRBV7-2	CASSEHGTAGEAFF
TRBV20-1	CSASTRGREYGYTF
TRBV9	CASSPETGSGEAFF
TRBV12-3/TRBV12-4	CASSLTRERYEQYF
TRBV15	CATSRGGAVLYEQYF
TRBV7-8	CASSSNRQPARDNYGYTF
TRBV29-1	CSIMGQGARYEQYF
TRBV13	CATHPAGGDEKLFF
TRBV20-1	CSARDLLSGGQETQYF
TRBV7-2	CASSLQGVYGYTF
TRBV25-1	CASSEFGQSSYEQYF
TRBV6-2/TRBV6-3	CASSLGTGSLGYTF
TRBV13	CASSSSGGPWEQYF
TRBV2	CASSPTGTGPQEQYF
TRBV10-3	CAISVAGQKRQATYEQYF
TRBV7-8	CASSLGTDRRYGYTF
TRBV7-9	CASSGQGSSYNSPLHF
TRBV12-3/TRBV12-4	CASSSLGRGAGGGGTGELFF
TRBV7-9	CASSRTGGAPLHF
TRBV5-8	CASSSGQGIDEQYF
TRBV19	CASRNRGSNEKLFF
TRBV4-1	CASSHLSQGSGNTIYF
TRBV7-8	CASSLGDLWSAQHF
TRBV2	CASSEGKFYEQYF
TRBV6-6	CASRQGNNEKLFF
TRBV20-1	CSARGLINEKLFF
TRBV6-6	CASSLVLGTGARGPLHF
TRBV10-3	CAISYPAARGRSRTEAFF
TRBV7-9	CASSLTSGRVGHEQYF
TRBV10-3	CAISLTVASAIYEQYF
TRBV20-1	CSAREVGRGQETQYF
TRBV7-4	CASSLVGEGGTEAFF
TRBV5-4	CASSFSGQSNQPQHF
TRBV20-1	CSASHRGLGELFF